The sequence of this T cell receptor (beta chain) was determined in a study of brain T cells in children with intractable seizures. The V and J ends lost 5 bases and 11 bases respectively, with 21 bases between them. The germline V gene has CDR1 SGHTA and CDR2 FQGNSA. This CDR3 spans 14 amino acids. Generated by immunoSEQ multiplex PCR, the TCRdb table keeps only in-frame clones and is missing some. The table lists 50,000 to 80,000 clones, approximately 95% of them singletons. The study's findings and limits: Absence of clones before surgery may stem from lower sequencing depth.

As to this clone: What it binds is not known.

The clonotype comes from a boy under three years old with focal cortical dysplasia and intractable seizures. Here the sequenced sample was peripheral blood, taken at surgery. The V call is TRBV7-2, the J call TRBJ1-2, with D perhaps matching TRBD1 (5 bases). Here the CDR3 reads CASSPRGPPLRYTF. CDR3 coding DNA: TGTGCCAGCAGCCCCCGGGGCCCTCCCCTGAGGTACACCTTC.